Included here is one T cell receptor (beta chain) sequence, with context. The sample belongs to a study of T cells after yellow fever vaccination. MiXCR, run by TCRdb on the 5' RACE reads, gives a single entry per CDR3 protein. This table holds approximately 510,000 distinct CDR3 sequences, 21% found once. The TCR was taken from a man aged 18 to 29 who received the YFV17D yellow fever vaccine. The specimen was PBMCs, collected around 3 weeks after the first yellow fever vaccination.

The CDR3 region has the DNA TGTGCCAGCTCACCACAATTACAGGGACCCGGGGAGCTGTTTTTT. This translates into CASSPQLQGPGELFF. V and J are TRBV18 and TRBJ2-2, with a tentative D call TRBD1 (6 bases). Germline CDR1 is KGHSH and CDR2 is LQKENI. V lost 1 base to trimming and J lost 6 bases, with 12 bases between them. The CDR3 loop spans 15 amino acids.